One and the same sample provided the 8 T cell receptor beta chains below, sequenced in a study of beta chain features in type 1 diabetes. Broader study findings: Shorter TCRB CDR3s, moderately but significantly so, were found in Type 1 diabetes patients in all four CD4+ subsets.

Their antigen targets remain unknown. Expressed TCRB transcripts were sequenced because the isolated RNA had all been reverse transcribed beforehand. Generated by immunoSEQ multiplex PCR, the TCRdb table keeps only in-frame clones and is missing some. Found here are 20,000 to 25,000 clones, around three fifths of them singletons; the top ten hold 0.3% to 0.4%. The sample was stem cell memory CD4+ T cells from blood. The receptor source for this set is a man aged 18 to 30 with type 1 diabetes.

This clone was observed a few times. The chain combines TRBV2 with TRBJ2-3; no reliable D call. The CDR3 spans 11 residues. The germline V and J ends were trimmed by 9 bases and 0 bases, with 4 bases remaining between them. Germline values: CDR1 SNHLY, CDR2 FYNNEI. CDR3: CASLSTDTQYF. CDR3 sequence (DNA): TGTGCCAGTCTGAGCACAGATACGCAGTATTTT.

V and J are TRBV10-3 and TRBJ1-6; 10 bases align to TRBD1. Germline CDR1 ENHRY, CDR2 SYGVKD. Germline trimming cut 0 bases from V and 7 bases from J; bases unmatched to any gene: 6. The CDR3 contains 17 residues. CDR3 DNA: TGTGCCATCAGTGAGTCTAACGTGGACAGGGGGAATTCACCCCTCCACTTT. Translating gives CAISESNVDRGNSPLHF.

This clone was seen a handful of times. The chain couples TRBV7-9 to TRBJ2-3; TRBD1 is a possible D gene (6 bases). CDR3 length: 12 residues. CDR1 is SEHNR, CDR2 FQNEAQ, per germline (reference sequence). Trimming cost V 5 bases and J 5 bases, with 8 bases left between them. DNA of the CDR3: TGTGCCAGCAGCCGGGACATAGATACGCAGTATTTT. Its protein is CASSRDIDTQYF.

The chain has TRBV28 and TRBJ2-3, with D unresolved. Trimming shortened V by 7 bases and J by 4 bases, and 3 bases separated the two germline ends. From germline, CDR1 is MDHEN and CDR2 SYDVKM. This CDR3 contains 10 residues. The CDR3 nucleotides read TGTGCCAGCACGTCAGATACGCAGTATTTT. As protein: CASTSDTQYF.

This clone was seen a handful of times. The chain has TRBV7-2 and TRBJ2-2; 8 bases agree with TRBD1. The CDR3 totals 15 residues. Germline assignment: CDR1 SGHTA and CDR2 FQGNSA. With V trimmed by 4 bases and J by 5 bases, 6 bases remained unmatched. CDR3 region: CASSSRDRLTGELFF. The CDR3 DNA sequence: TGTGCCAGCAGCTCCAGGGACAGGTTAACCGGGGAGCTGTTTTTT.

The CDR3 DNA reads TGCGCCAGCAGCCTACGGACAGTCATCTCAACTAATGAAAAACTGTTTTTT. Its protein product is CASSLRTVISTNEKLFF. The V call is TRBV4-3, the J call TRBJ1-4; perhaps TRBD1 as D (6 bases). Trimming removed 4 bases at V and 0 bases at J, with 15 bases between. CDR3 length equals 17 residues. Germline V gives CDR1 LGHNA, CDR2 YSLEER.

This rearrangement joins TRBV2 to TRBJ2-1; 7 positions agree with TRBD1. Germline-derived CDR1 and CDR2 are SNHLY and FYNNEI. V was clipped by 3 bases and J by 0 bases; unmatched bases: 2. This CDR3 is 15 amino acids long. DNA of the CDR3: TGTGCCAGCAGTGAGGGACAGACCTCCTACAATGAGCAGTTCTTC. Protein: CASSEGQTSYNEQFF.

V is TRBV7-2 and J is TRBJ2-1, with 10 bases lining up with TRBD2. Germline trimming cut 1 base from V and 3 bases from J; bases unmatched to any gene: 3. This CDR3 has 16 amino acids. Germline CDR1 SGHTA, CDR2 FQGNSA. CDR3 amino acids: CASSLGLAGVYNEQFF. The DNA for the CDR3 is TGTGCCAGCAGCTTAGGTCTAGCGGGGGTCTACAATGAGCAGTTCTTC.